This entry is about one T cell receptor (beta chain). Authors' processing steps: Nucleated cell number was recorded as an estimate derived from reference gene primer amplification. The method was immunoSEQ multiplex PCR; TCRdb's version includes in-frame clones alone and lacks a portion of them. Clone size and V and J calls were adopted from that table, with D and trimming inferred from the DNA. The sample records about 220,000 clones, 70% to 90% being singletons. This sample is part of a study of blood T cell repertoires in COVID-19. About the research overall: The origin of the acute and convalescent COVID-19 samples was the United States, Italy and Spain. The analysed material was cDNA or gDNA that came from T cells, B-cell-depleted T cells, or PBMCs.

Material: peripheral blood. The receptor was derived from a human donor in a cohort sampled during active COVID-19.

In DNA, the CDR3 is TGTGCCAGCAACCCTAGCGGGGGCCGGGAGCAGTTCTTC. Protein product: CASNPSGGREQFF. The rearrangement uses TRBV12-3 or TRBV12-4 and TRBJ2-1; the match to TRBD2 covers 10 bases. The CDR3 spans 13 residues. The junction had 7 bases not matched to a gene; V was cut back by 7 bases and J by 10 bases.